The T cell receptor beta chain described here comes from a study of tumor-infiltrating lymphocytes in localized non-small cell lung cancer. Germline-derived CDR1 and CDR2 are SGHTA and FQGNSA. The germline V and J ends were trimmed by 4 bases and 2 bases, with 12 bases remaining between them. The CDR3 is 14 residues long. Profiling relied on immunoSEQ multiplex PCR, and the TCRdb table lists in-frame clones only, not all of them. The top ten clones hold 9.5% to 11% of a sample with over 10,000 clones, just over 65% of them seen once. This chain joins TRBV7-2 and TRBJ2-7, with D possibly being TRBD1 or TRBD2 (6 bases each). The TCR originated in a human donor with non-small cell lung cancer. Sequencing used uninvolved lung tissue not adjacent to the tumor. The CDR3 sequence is CASSSRGPPYEQYF. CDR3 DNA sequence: TGTGCCAGCAGCTCCCGGGGGCCCCCCTACGAGCAGTACTTC. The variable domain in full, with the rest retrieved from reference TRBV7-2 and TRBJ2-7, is GAGVSQSPSNKVTEKGKDVELRCDPISGHTALYWYRQSLGQGLEFLIYFQGNSAPDKSGLPSDRFSAERTGGSVSTLTIQRTQQEDSAVYLCASSSRGPPYEQYFGPGTRLTVT.